The 21 T cell receptor beta chains listed next were all sequenced from one sample in a study of blood T cell repertoires in COVID-19. TCRdb's copy holds only in-frame clones and misses some; the assay was immunoSEQ multiplex PCR. Counted here are 250,000 to 350,000 clones, about 87% occurring once; the ten biggest clones make up roughly 5.9%. Material for sequencing was peripheral blood. The receptors shown here come from a woman in her 50s with COVID-19, enrolled during active disease.

The chain combines TRBV21-1 with TRBJ2-3; TRBD2 is the table's D call and was not checked against the DNA. TRBV21-1 is a documented pseudogene. The CDR3 consists of 14 residues. In DNA, the CDR3 is TGTGCCAGCCGGGAGGGGAGGTCCGCAGATACGCAGTATTTT. This translates into CASREGRSADTQYF.

CDR3 protein: CASSSGVETQYF. CDR3 nucleotides: TGCGCCAGCAGCTCCGGGGTGGAGACCCAGTACTTC. The V call is TRBV5-1, the J call TRBJ2-5, with D possibly matching TRBD2 (5 bases). From germline, CDR1 is SGHRS and CDR2 YFSETQ. This CDR3 is built from 12 residues. V lost 3 bases and J 5 bases, leaving 8 bases between the germline ends.

This rearrangement joins TRBV12-5 to TRBJ2-1; TRBD2 matches at 16 bases. After removal of 0 bases from V and 0 bases from J, the junction contained 11 bases not matched to a gene. The CDR3 extends over 22 amino acids. Germline CDR1 is LGHNT and CDR2 is FRNRAP. This CDR3 is CASGLVPGTSGRAESSYNEQFF. The DNA of the CDR3 is TGTGCTAGTGGTTTGGTACCGGGGACTAGCGGGAGGGCTGAGAGCTCCTACAATGAGCAGTTCTTC.

The chain has TRBV7-2 and TRBJ2-1; 8 nucleotides align to TRBD1. The germline CDR1 and CDR2 sequences are SGHTA and FQGNSA. CDR3 length: 14 amino acids. V was pared by 3 bases and J by 15 bases, with 13 bases of the junction left unmatched. In DNA form, the CDR3 reads TGTGCCAGCAGCTTTGGCAGGGGGCGAGGTATGGGGTTCTTC. Encoded protein: CASSFGRGRGMGFF.

V usage is TRBV19 and J usage is TRBJ2-7; D is possibly TRBD1 (5 bases). This CDR3 region has 15 residues. The ends were cut back, 3 bases at V and 4 bases at J, with 16 bases in the middle. Germline V lookup: CDR1 LNHDA, CDR2 SQIVND (reference sequence). CDR3 sequence reads: CASSIGQGLRYEQYF. DNA of the CDR3: TGTGCCAGTAGTATTGGTCAGGGTTTGCGGTACGAGCAGTACTTC.

The chain couples TRBV5-1 to TRBJ2-1; 7 bases map to TRBD2. V gave up 2 bases and J gave up 6 bases; unmatched junction bases: 11. The germline V gene has CDR1 SGHRS and CDR2 YFSETQ. This CDR3 has 16 amino acids. The CDR3 sequence is CASSFRAGVGSNEQFF. CDR3 DNA: TGCGCCAGCAGCTTTAGGGCGGGAGTAGGTAGCAATGAGCAGTTCTTC.

The gene calls are TRBV7-2 and TRBJ2-5; D perhaps matches TRBD1 (5 bases). Germline CDR1 and CDR2: SGHTA and FQGNSA. The CDR3 contains 15 residues. Trimming removed 4 bases at V and 7 bases at J, with 19 bases between. DNA of the CDR3: TGTGCCAGCAGCTCGATGCAGGGCGACATGGGGACCCAGTACTTC. It specifies CASSSMQGDMGTQYF.

This chain links TRBV6-5 with TRBJ2-5; tentative D call: TRBD1 (6 bases). V was shortened by 1 base and J by 6 bases, with 9 bases between the two germline ends. The CDR3 runs 13 residues. Germline V gives CDR1 MNHEY, CDR2 SVGAGI. CDR3 DNA: TGTGCCAGCAGTTACTTGGACAGCAAGACCCAGTACTTC. Translation gives CASSYLDSKTQYF.

V is TRBV7-2 and J is TRBJ2-3; D gene uncertain. Germline V gene sequence: CDR1 SGHTA, CDR2 FQGNSA. The ends were cut back, 7 bases at V and 0 bases at J, with 11 bases in the middle. The CDR3 covers 14 residues. The CDR3 region is CASTLYKSTDTQYF. In DNA form, the CDR3 reads TGTGCCAGCACCCTGTATAAAAGCACAGATACGCAGTATTTT.

CDR3 loop: CASSKKKGMLAGVAAETQYF. The CDR3 region has the DNA TGTGCCAGCAGCAAAAAAAAGGGGATGCTAGCGGGAGTTGCGGCCGAGACCCAGTACTTC. This rearrangement joins TRBV21-1 to TRBJ2-5; the listed D gene, TRBD2, was not tested against the DNA. TRBV21-1 is classified as a pseudogene. The CDR3 spans 20 residues.

The rearrangement joins TRBV18 to TRBJ2-3; no definite D call. This CDR3 has 17 amino acids. The ends were cut back, 2 bases at V and 0 bases at J, with 15 bases in the middle. The V gene's germline CDR1 is KGHSH and CDR2 LQKENI. The CDR3 loop reads CASSPTPQVTSTDTQYF. CDR3 DNA: TGTGCCAGCTCACCAACCCCCCAGGTCACTAGCACAGATACGCAGTATTTT.

This clone was seen more than once but under ten times. The chain couples TRBV12-5 to TRBJ1-6; D is possibly TRBD1 (6 bases). The CDR3 contains 14 residues. The germline gives CDR1 LGHNT, CDR2 FRNRAP. Trimming took off 1 base at V and 10 bases at J, with 11 bases between the two ends. CDR3 sequence (DNA): TGTGCTAGTGGTTTGGACAGGGATGCCTCACCCCTCCACTTT. It yields the protein CASGLDRDASPLHF.

The chain is built from TRBV7-6 and TRBJ2-5, with 7 bases lining up with TRBD1. Germline V gene data show CDR1 as SGHVS and CDR2 as FNYEAQ. The CDR3 sequence is 15 residues long. After removal of 4 bases from V and 4 bases from J, the junction contained 9 bases not matched to a gene. CDR3 in amino acids: CASSSYRGMGETQYF. CDR3 sequence (DNA): TGTGCCAGCAGCTCCTACAGGGGAATGGGAGAGACCCAGTACTTC.

The V and J genes are TRBV27 and TRBJ2-7; no clear D. Germline-derived CDR1 and CDR2 are MNHEY and SMNVEV (reference sequence). Trimming cost V 2 bases and J 0 bases, with 11 bases left between them. The CDR3 covers 15 residues. This CDR3 reads CASSLKAASSYEQYF. The CDR3 region has the DNA TGTGCCAGCAGTTTAAAAGCCGCGAGCTCCTACGAGCAGTACTTC.

The rearrangement links TRBV27 to TRBJ2-7, with D uncertain. CDR3 length: 16 residues. Trimming took 1 base from V and 2 from J, leaving 15 bases between them. Germline CDR1 reads MNHEY; CDR2 reads SMNVEV (reference sequence). The CDR3 DNA reads as TGTGCCAGCAGTTTATTTATCGATGGCAGTCCCTACGAGCAGTACTTC. The encoded protein is CASSLFIDGSPYEQYF.

The chain has TRBV4-1 and TRBJ1-1, with a possible D match to TRBD1 (5 bases). The germline V gene encodes CDR1 MGHRA and CDR2 YSYEKL. This CDR3 contains 13 residues. Trimming shortened V by 0 bases and J by 10 bases, and 12 bases separated the two germline ends. The CDR3 region has the DNA TGCGCCAGCAGCCAAGACCCCAGGGCCAGAGCTTTCTTT. It specifies CASSQDPRARAFF.

The J gene is TRBJ2-1, the V gene TRBV3-1 (or the pseudogene TRBV3-2); tentatively, D is TRBD2 (6 bases). CDR1 and CDR2 from the germline V gene are LGHDT and YNNKEL (reference sequence). Deletions cut 1 base from V and 6 bases from J, with 10 bases between. The CDR3 loop spans 14 amino acids. The CDR3 bases are TGTGCCAGCAGCCAAGGGGGACTTCTCAATGAGCAGTTCTTC. This sequence encodes CASSQGGLLNEQFF.

J is TRBJ2-7 and V is TRBV6-6; D is possibly TRBD2 (7 bases). Trimming cost V 6 bases and J 3 bases, with 18 bases left between them. In germline, CDR1 is MNHNY, CDR2 SVGAGI (reference sequence). CDR3 length: 15 residues. The CDR3 loop reads CASSNLLGGGYEQYF. DNA for the CDR3: TGTGCCAGCAGCAACCTTTTAGGGGGGGGCTACGAGCAGTACTTC.

The V and J genes are TRBV24-1 and TRBJ2-1; no definite D call. From germline, CDR1 is KGHDR and CDR2 SFDVKD. The CDR3 is 14 residues long. Trimming took 6 bases from V and 9 from J, leaving 17 bases between them. The DNA for the CDR3 is TGTGCCACCAGTCCCCCATCTGAGGCCGCTGAGCAGTTCTTC. Its translation: CATSPPSEAAEQFF.

The rearrangement links TRBV10-3 to TRBJ2-3; 7 bases are shared with TRBD2. The CDR3 is 13 residues long. The ends lost 9 bases at V and 4 bases at J; junction bases unmatched: 7. Germline CDR1 reads ENHRY; CDR2 reads SYGVKD. The chain's CDR3 is CAMAGERADTQYF. DNA of the CDR3: TGTGCCATGGCGGGAGAAAGGGCAGATACGCAGTATTTT.

The V and J genes are TRBV5-1 and TRBJ2-7; 7 nucleotides line up with TRBD2. This CDR3 has 13 residues. V shed 0 bases, J shed 5 bases, and the junction held 2 bases outside the gene matches. Germline lookup yields CDR1 SGHRS and CDR2 YFSETQ. CDR3 coding DNA: TGCGCCAGCAGCTTGGCGGCGGGAGACGAGCAGTACTTC. It is translated as CASSLAAGDEQYF.